Listed here are 3 T cell receptor beta chains from one sample, sequenced in a study of blood T cell repertoires in COVID-19. Profiled with immunoSEQ multiplex PCR; TCRdb holds only in-frame clones, not every one. Here the sample spans around 330,000 clones, around 89% being singletons. Sequenced sample: peripheral blood. The receptors come from a woman between 50 and 59 years old with active or convalescent COVID-19.

This sequence joins TRBV6-8 and TRBJ1-3; D is uncertain. This CDR3 has 18 residues. Trimming cost V 5 bases and J 0 bases, with 20 bases left between them. Germline assignment: CDR1 MNHGY and CDR2 SAAAGT. The CDR3 is CASSMYHTSKISGNTIYF. As DNA, the CDR3 is TGTGCCAGCAGTATGTACCATACTTCTAAGATCTCTGGAAACACCATATATTTT.

V is TRBV5-1 and J is TRBJ2-3, with 12 bases fitting TRBD2. CDR1 and CDR2 (germline): SGHRS, YFSETQ. There are 18 residues in the CDR3. The trim removed 2 bases at V and 1 base at J, leaving 8 bases unmatched. The CDR3 loop is CASSLVTSGSTGTDTQYF. Written as DNA, the CDR3 is TGCGCCAGCAGCTTAGTGACTAGCGGGAGCACGGGCACAGATACGCAGTATTTT.

V gene TRBV11-2 combines with J gene TRBJ2-1; 7 bases map to TRBD2. V was pared by 5 bases and J by 4 bases, with 11 bases of the junction left unmatched. This CDR3 region has 16 residues. The germline CDR1 and CDR2 sequences are SGHAT and FQNNGV. DNA for the CDR3: TGTGCCAGCAGCCCCCTACTAGCGCAGAAATACAATGAGCAGTTCTTC. Translation gives CASSPLLAQKYNEQFF.